Sequencing of this T cell receptor (beta chain) was carried out in a study of cytomegalovirus exposure and HLA in healthy donors. Study-wide background: Previous work identified around 120 million unique TCR beta sequences from around 200 million T cells.

Healthy donors of bone marrow made up the group. This clone has only one observation. Its specificity is unknown. The V gene's germline CDR1 is SGHTA and CDR2 FQGNSA. Deletions cut 4 bases from V and 3 bases from J, with 9 bases between. The CDR3 spans 13 residues. The PCR employed 60 Vbeta primers together with 13 Jbeta primers. The table came from immunoSEQ multiplex PCR; TCRdb's copy has only in-frame clones and leaves some out. The sample carries some 190,000 clones, around 87% recorded once. Study-wide results and limits: The presence/absence work took it that sequencing depth was about the same across donors.

V gene TRBV7-2 combines with J gene TRBJ1-1, with a possible D match to TRBD1 (5 bases). The sample comprised PBMCs. The sequence was collected from a young man in good health and CMV-seronegative. CDR3: CASSSDKHTEAFF. Here the CDR3 DNA reads TGTGCCAGCAGCTCGGACAAGCACACTGAAGCTTTCTTT.